What follows are 21 T cell receptor beta chains derived from one specimen sequenced in a study of response to subunit inactivated influenza vaccine. One entry per CDR3 protein results from TCRdb running MiXCR on the RT-PCR reads. In the table there are roughly 500,000 distinct CDR3 sequences, around 25% of which are singletons. This material consisted of CD4+ T cells sorted from PBMCs, taken roughly 5 days after vaccination. The receptors were gathered from a man aged 45-65 years who received an inactivated influenza vaccine.

This clonotype occurred a few times. The chain joins TRBV27 to TRBJ1-5; tentative D call: TRBD1 (5 bases). V lost 4 bases and J 5 bases, leaving 12 bases between the germline ends. Germline V gives CDR1 MNHEY, CDR2 SMNVEV (reference sequence). The CDR3 contains 14 residues. CDR3 sequence (DNA): TGTGCCAGCAGTTCGTGGCAGGGTGATCAGCCCCAGCATTTT. This codes for CASSSWQGDQPQHF.

This chain's CDR3 is CAWSWRGLSYNEQFF. The CDR3 DNA follows: TGTGCCTGGAGTTGGCGGGGGCTGTCTTACAATGAGCAGTTCTTC. The rearrangement joins TRBV30 to TRBJ2-1; D is perhaps TRBD2 (7 bases). Germline V lookup: CDR1 GTSNPN, CDR2 SVGIG (reference sequence). This CDR3 spans 15 amino acids. The V gene lost 2 bases and the J gene lost 4 bases, with 15 bases spanning the gap.

This clonotype was seen only a few times. The V call is TRBV5-1, the J call TRBJ2-1; 15 bases map to TRBD2. V lost 3 bases and J lost 2; bases outside the gene matches: 9. The CDR3 has 19 amino acids. In germline, CDR1 is SGHRS, CDR2 YFSETQ. CDR3 sequence: CASSSRGTSGGIPYNEQFF. CDR3 DNA sequence: TGCGCCAGCAGCTCTCGAGGGACTAGCGGGGGGATTCCCTACAATGAGCAGTTCTTC.

The chain recombines TRBV4-2 with TRBJ2-2; D not certain. Germline V lookup: CDR1 LGHNA, CDR2 YNFKEQ. V dropped 4 bases and J dropped 1 base, with 10 bases sitting between them. CDR3 size: 15 residues. CDR3 sequence reads: CASSPTPENTGELFF. CDR3 in DNA: TGTGCCAGCAGCCCGACACCGGAGAACACCGGGGAGCTGTTTTTT.

This clonotype was observed a handful of times. V is TRBV29-1 and J is TRBJ2-1, with 10 bases lining up with TRBD1. This CDR3 is built from 14 residues. J gave up 8 bases and V 7 bases, and 11 bases lay outside the gene matches. Germline V gene lookup returns CDR1 SQVTM and CDR2 ANQGSEA. DNA of the CDR3: TGCAGCGCCGGGGGGGGACAGGGGTTCGATGAGCAGTTCTTC. Its translation is CSAGGGQGFDEQFF.

The chain uses TRBV5-1 and TRBJ2-7; perhaps TRBD2 as D (6 bases). Germline V gives CDR1 SGHRS, CDR2 YFSETQ. With 3 bases removed from V and 6 bases from J, the gap between germline ends came to 19 bases. This CDR3 has 15 residues. The CDR3 loop reads CASSWRGDWESEQYF. The CDR3 DNA is TGCGCCAGCAGCTGGCGGGGAGACTGGGAGAGCGAGCAGTACTTC.

This clonotype was recorded a few times. The chain combines TRBV20-1 with TRBJ2-2, with 9 positions matching TRBD1. Germline-derived CDR1 and CDR2 are DFQATT and SNEGSKA (reference sequence). The CDR3 has 11 amino acids. Trimming at V came to 6 bases and at J to 7 bases, leaving 0 bases not matched to a gene. The CDR3 sequence is CSAGQGGELFF. DNA for the CDR3: TGCAGTGCGGGACAGGGCGGGGAGCTGTTTTTT.

This sequence joins TRBV7-9 and TRBJ2-3; no clear D. Trimming pared 0 bases from V and 2 bases from J, leaving 15 bases between. CDR1 and CDR2 (germline): SEHNR, FQNEAQ (reference sequence). The CDR3 runs to 17 residues. Here the CDR3 DNA reads TGTGCCAGCAGCTTAGCGTGGAAGCACTTTCACACAGATACGCAGTATTTT. It yields the protein CASSLAWKHFHTDTQYF.

V is TRBV5-1 and J is TRBJ2-7, with D perhaps TRBD1 (6 bases). V gave up 0 bases and J gave up 2 bases, with 15 bases separating them. CDR1 and CDR2 (germline): SGHRS, YFSETQ. CDR3 length equals 16 residues. DNA for the CDR3: TGCGCCAGCAGCTTGGGCCCACAGGGTATCGCCTACGAGCAGTACTTC. Its translation: CASSLGPQGIAYEQYF.

The rearrangement uses TRBV28 and TRBJ2-6; D uncertain. The germline V and J ends were trimmed by 5 bases and 3 bases, with 14 bases remaining between them. Looked up from germline, CDR1 is MDHEN and CDR2 is SYDVKM. This CDR3 has 16 residues. The CDR3 DNA reads TGTGCCAGCAGTCTTACCTCTTCTGGTGGGGCCAACGTCCTGACTTTC. Encoded protein: CASSLTSSGGANVLTF.

This clonotype was found many times. The chain employs TRBV12-3 or TRBV12-4 and TRBJ2-7, with D hard to call. The V gene lost 2 bases and the J gene lost 1 base, with 6 bases spanning the gap. The CDR3 runs to 13 residues. The CDR3 reads CASSLSASYEQYF. The CDR3 bases are TGTGCCAGCAGTTTAAGCGCGTCCTACGAGCAGTACTTC.

This clonotype was detected only a few times. Here the CDR3 DNA reads TGTGCCAGCAGCTTAGCGGGCAGGATGAACTACGAGCAGTACTTC. This translates into CASSLAGRMNYEQYF. The V gene is TRBV7-8, the J gene TRBJ2-7, with D hard to call. The CDR3 loop spans 15 amino acids. The ends were cut back, 0 bases at V and 3 bases at J, with 12 bases in the middle. Germline assignment: CDR1 SGHVS and CDR2 FQNEAQ. Variable domain in full (rest from reference TRBV7-8 and TRBJ2-7): GAGVSQSPRYKVAKRGQDVALRCDPISGHVSLFWYQQALGQGPEFLTYFQNEAQLDKSGLPSDRFFAERPEGSVSTLKIQRTQQEDSAVYLCASSLAGRMNYEQYFGPGTRLTVT.

The rearrangement uses TRBV28 and TRBJ2-2; TRBD1 might be the D (6 bases). The CDR3 is 13 amino acids. Looked up from germline, CDR1 is MDHEN and CDR2 is SYDVKM. V was clipped by 6 bases and J by 6 bases, with 11 bases between them. The CDR3 DNA sequence: TGTGCCAGCAGACGTCAGGGGTCCGGGGAGCTGTTTTTT. As protein: CASRRQGSGELFF.

The chain links TRBV5-1 to TRBJ2-1; 8 bases are shared with TRBD2. The CDR3 has 15 amino acids. The trim removed 4 bases at V and 4 bases at J, leaving 7 bases unmatched. In germline, CDR1 is SGHRS, CDR2 YFSETQ. In DNA, the CDR3 is TGCGCCAGCAGCCGAAGCGGGGGACTTTACAATGAGCAGTTCTTC. Translated: CASSRSGGLYNEQFF.

This clonotype was counted between two and nine times. The chain carries TRBV12-3 or TRBV12-4 and TRBJ2-5; D remains ambiguous. V was clipped by 3 bases and J by 1 base, with 12 bases between them. This CDR3 has 15 amino acids. The CDR3 coding sequence is TGTGCCAGCAGTTTGACTCTGGCGGTCCAAGAGACCCAGTACTTC. Translating gives CASSLTLAVQETQYF.

This clonotype was detected only a few times. The V gene is TRBV12-3 or TRBV12-4, the J gene TRBJ2-7, with a possible D match to TRBD1 (5 bases). CDR3 length: 11 residues. The ends were cut back, 6 bases at V and 7 bases at J, with 10 bases in the middle. CDR3 sequence reads: CASSAGWEQYF. CDR3 sequence (DNA): TGTGCCAGCAGCGCAGGGTGGGAGCAGTACTTC.

There are a few counts of this clonotype. This chain links TRBV12-3 or TRBV12-4 with TRBJ2-2; D possibly corresponds to TRBD1 (6 bases). V was clipped by 5 bases and J by 3 bases, with 10 bases between them. CDR3 length: 14 amino acids. The CDR3, as DNA: TGTGCCAGCAGTGAGGGGGTATACACCGGGGAGCTGTTTTTT. This translates into CASSEGVYTGELFF.

The V call is TRBV20-1, the J call TRBJ2-1, with 8 bases aligning to TRBD2. The ends lost 5 bases at V and 2 bases at J; junction bases unmatched: 11. This CDR3 spans 16 amino acids. The germline V gene has CDR1 DFQATT and CDR2 SNEGSKA (reference sequence). CDR3 coding DNA: TGCAGTGCTTATTTAATAGCGGGGCTAACCTACAATGAGCAGTTCTTC. As protein: CSAYLIAGLTYNEQFF.

The rearrangement uses TRBV7-8 and TRBJ2-3, with D possibly matching TRBD1 (6 bases). Germline V gives CDR1 SGHVS, CDR2 FQNEAQ. The length of the CDR3 is 15 residues. The V end was cut by 3 bases, the J end by 6 bases, with 16 bases between. The CDR3 here is CASSFTGRGLDTQYF. In DNA form, the CDR3 reads TGTGCCAGCAGCTTTACAGGGCGAGGCTTGGATACGCAGTATTTT.

There are a few counts of this clonotype. The chain joins TRBV4-1 to TRBJ1-4; tentatively, D is TRBD1 (5 bases). There are 16 residues in the CDR3. Per germline, CDR1 MGHRA and CDR2 YSYEKL. The V and J ends lost 0 bases and 4 bases respectively, with 12 bases between them. CDR3 DNA: TGCGCCAGCAGCCAAGATGTGGCAGGGAGTAATGAAAAACTGTTTTTT. Translating it yields CASSQDVAGSNEKLFF.

This sequence joins TRBV12-3 or TRBV12-4 and TRBJ2-2; a weak D match, TRBD2 (5 bases). Trimming removed 5 bases at V and 0 bases at J, with 13 bases between. This CDR3 is 16 amino acids long. CDR3 nucleotide sequence: TGTGCCAGCAGTCCCGACCGAGCGGCGAACACCGGGGAGCTGTTTTTT. This gives the protein CASSPDRAANTGELFF.